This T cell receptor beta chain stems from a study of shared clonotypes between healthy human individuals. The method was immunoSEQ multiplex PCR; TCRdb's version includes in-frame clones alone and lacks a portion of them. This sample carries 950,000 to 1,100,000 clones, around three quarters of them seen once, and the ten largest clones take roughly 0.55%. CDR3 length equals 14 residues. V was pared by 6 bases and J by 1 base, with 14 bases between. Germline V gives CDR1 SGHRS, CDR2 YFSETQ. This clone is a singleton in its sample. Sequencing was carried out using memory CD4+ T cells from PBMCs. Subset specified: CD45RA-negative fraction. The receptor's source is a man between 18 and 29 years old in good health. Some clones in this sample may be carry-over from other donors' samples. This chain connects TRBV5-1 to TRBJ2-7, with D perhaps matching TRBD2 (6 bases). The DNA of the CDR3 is TGCGCCAGCACCGTTTTAGCGGAGTCCTACGAGCAGTACTTC. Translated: CASTVLAESYEQYF.